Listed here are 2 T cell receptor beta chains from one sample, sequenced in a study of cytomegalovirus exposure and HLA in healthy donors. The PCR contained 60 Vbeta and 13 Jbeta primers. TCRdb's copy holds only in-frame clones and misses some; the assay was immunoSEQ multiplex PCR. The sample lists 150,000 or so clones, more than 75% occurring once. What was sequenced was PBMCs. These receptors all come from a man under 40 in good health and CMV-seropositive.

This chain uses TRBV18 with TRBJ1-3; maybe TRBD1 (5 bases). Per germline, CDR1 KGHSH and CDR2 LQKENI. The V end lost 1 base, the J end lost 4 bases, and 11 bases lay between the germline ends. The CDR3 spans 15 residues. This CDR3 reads CASSPRLRAGNTIYF. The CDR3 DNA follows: TGTGCCAGCTCACCACGTCTCAGGGCGGGAAACACCATATATTTT. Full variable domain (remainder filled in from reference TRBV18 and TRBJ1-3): NAGVMQNPRHLVRRRGQEARLRCSPMKGHSHVYWYRQLPEEGLKFMVYLQKENIIDESGMPKERFSAEFPKEGPSILRIQQVVRGDSAAYFCASSPRLRAGNTIYFGEGSWLTVV.

The CDR3 sequence is CAWSPRETQYF. The CDR3 DNA follows: TGTGCCTGGAGCCCGCGGGAGACCCAGTACTTC. The chain employs TRBV30 and TRBJ2-5, with D hard to call. This CDR3 is built from 11 residues. The V and J ends lost 3 bases and 5 bases respectively, with 7 bases between them. CDR1 GTSNPN and CDR2 SVGIG come from the germline V gene (reference sequence).